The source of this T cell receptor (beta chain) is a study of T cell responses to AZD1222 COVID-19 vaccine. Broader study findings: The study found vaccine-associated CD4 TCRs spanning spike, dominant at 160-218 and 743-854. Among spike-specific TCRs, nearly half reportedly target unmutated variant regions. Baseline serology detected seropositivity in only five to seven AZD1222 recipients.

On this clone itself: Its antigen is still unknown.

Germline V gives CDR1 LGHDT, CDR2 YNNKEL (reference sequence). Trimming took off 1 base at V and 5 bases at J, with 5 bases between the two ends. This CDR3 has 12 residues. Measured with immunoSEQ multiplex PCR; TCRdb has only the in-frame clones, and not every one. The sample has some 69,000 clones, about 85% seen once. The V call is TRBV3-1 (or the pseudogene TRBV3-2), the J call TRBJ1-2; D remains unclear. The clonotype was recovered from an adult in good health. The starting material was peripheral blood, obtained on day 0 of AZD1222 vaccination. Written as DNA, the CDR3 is TGTGCCAGCAGCCAAGGGGCATATGGCTACACCTTC. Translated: CASSQGAYGYTF.